This T cell receptor beta chain appears in the sequencing data of a study of blood T cells in healthy people across ages (dated by TCRdb to between 2015 and 2016). Study-level background: Template switching captured roughly one uniquely barcoded TCR beta cDNA molecule per two T cells in model experiments. The study measured age-related changes in TCR beta repertoire diversity using deep sequencing normalized with unique cDNA molecular identifiers. Four age groups were formed from the donors: young (average approximately 16 years), middle-aged (approximately 40), aged (around 68) and long-lived (about 80). Two additional independent replicas of 1 million unique cDNA reads from the same blood draw were analyzed for two donors (one aged 18 to 30 and one aged 80 or older).

Study-wide findings and limitations: Estimates of total diversity from one million sequenced T cells were regarded as lower bounds and underestimates. Compared with the aged group, the long-lived group had more naive CD4+ T cells, fewer expanded clones and increased TCR diversity, suggesting age selection. Observed TCR beta diversity correlated strongly with the percentage of naive T cells measured by flow cytometry. Since profiling was done on bulk unsorted PBMCs, naive and antigen-experienced compartments could not be conclusively compared. Observed TCR beta diversity per million T cells fell roughly linearly with age, and a significant reduction was already apparent by age approximately 41. The CMV infection status of donors was not known, potentially confounding age-related changes in expanded clonotypes.

The CDR3, cysteine through phenylalanine, is 14 amino acids long. Kept here is only the CDR3 DNA, which spans 42 bases and is read in frame from base 1. Reading the germline V gene gives CDR1 SQVTM and CDR2 ANQGSEA. From V the trimming removes 7 bases and from J it removes 0 bases, while the gene matches leave 6 bases of the junction unaccounted for. This clonotype came up a few times. There is no known antigen for this receptor. No much larger clonotype is one base removed from it; base qualities were not supplied. Receptor libraries were prepared by 5' RACE. For sequencing, an Illumina HiSeq 2500 was employed. A second roughly 6 to 11 cycle PCR used a sample-barcoded 5' primer and a J-beta primer mix. A unique molecular identifier was introduced onto each TCR beta cDNA molecule by a template-switch 5' adaptor carrying 12 random nucleotides. Each sample yielded at least 3 million CDR3-containing paired-end reads. All of the RNA was converted into first-strand cDNA using the Mint cDNA synthesis kit, with a TRBC-specific oligonucleotide serving as the primer. All cDNA was treated with uracil-DNA glycosylase and then went through a first 18-cycle PCR with the universal primers M1SS and BC2_uni_R. The study's own analysis went as follows. For normalization, 1 million high-quality reads were randomly selected from each sample, with every read carrying a distinct molecular identifier. Instead of being binned into consensus sequences, reads with shared molecular identifiers were discarded. CDR3 identification, clonotype clustering and error correction used MiTCR with a Q25 quality threshold and the strictest error-elimination algorithm. Lower-bound total TCR beta diversity was estimated with a nonparametric unseen species model using Euler transformation. TCRdb applied fastp at Q25 and MiXCR to the public reads, then kept only in-frame beta chains. Under each unique CDR3 protein, matching rows form one entry showing the most common genes and DNA. The V and J calls reflect TCRdb's pipeline rather than the authors' work. Present in this sample are roughly 800,000 distinct CDR3 sequences, 20% to 25% of which were seen just once. The ten largest clones take up approximately 4% of the sample.

The approximately 39 donors, aged 6 to 90 years, were systemically healthy Caucasian individuals from Russia. Each donor gave around 9.8 milliliters of peripheral blood, collected into EDTA-treated Vacutainer tubes. Ficoll-Paque density-gradient centrifugation was used to isolate PBMCs, with at least 7 million per sample. Total RNA was extracted from PBMCs with Trizol reagent, with at least 5 micrograms obtained per sample. Naive CD45RAhigh/CD27high T cell percentages were measured by flow cytometry on a PBMC aliquot from every donor. These same records also appear under a second study, on T cells of mothers and their children. As the second paper documents: Nine systemically healthy Caucasian individuals served as donors, namely three mothers together with their six children. cDNA synthesis used all of the extracted RNA, with around 1.4 ug of RNA in each 15 ul reaction. In the second PCR, the M1S primer added sample barcodes and 2-4 random nucleotides. More than 8 million TCR beta CDR3 reads were obtained from each mother, and approximately 3 million reads were obtained from each child. In both related and unrelated pairs, thymic selection shapes the output of TCR recombination in a similar way, with inherited differences having only a minor effect. Normalized repertoire overlap in related mother-child pairs was always slightly higher than in unrelated mother-child pairs, but the difference was never significant. With a sensitivity of approximately 96 clones per million clonotypes, no persistent microchimeric T cell clones were detected. To look for features that set related mother-child pairs apart from unrelated individuals, the researchers ran deep NGS to compare the TCR beta repertoires of mothers and children. Mothers averaged about 40 +/- 4 years of age and children averaged about 10 +/- 4 years. After adapters were ligated using NEBNext reagents, the libraries underwent 100+100 nt paired-end sequencing on an Illumina HiSeq 2000. To avoid cross-contamination, the mother libraries and the child libraries were prepared a month apart and sequenced in separate runs. Between about 500,000 and 2,100,000 distinct TCR beta clonotypes were identified per donor. Naive TCR beta clonotypes were estimated from low-frequency clonotypes matched to each donor's FACS-determined naive share, without sorting.

Recombination linked TRBV29-1 to TRBJ2-3; 8 bases in between match TRBD2. The sample comprised blood. This TCR was sampled from a boy between 10 and 17 years old in good health. The CDR3 reads CSGQTSASTDTQYF. In nucleotide form, the sequence is TGCAGCGGTCAGACTAGCGCGAGCACAGATACGCAGTATTTT.